This T cell receptor beta chain was captured in a study of spatial heterogeneity in lung cancer. General observations from the study: At tumor resection, ubiquitous expanded TCRs were detected in blood more often than later.

In TCRdb, the 5' RACE reads were re-called with MiXCR into one record per CDR3 protein. The table has just over 75,000 distinct CDR3 sequences, about 8% seen once. Time point here: sample taken at primary tumor resection. Samples came from 70 to 80 TRACERx patients with untreated early-stage lung cancer. No cell sorting; template was whole RNA from tumor, lung tissue or PBMC. The ends lost 2 bases at V and 3 bases at J; junction bases unmatched: 5. This CDR3 comprises 16 residues. Germline CDR1 reads ENHRY; CDR2 reads SYGVKD. This clonotype was detected ten times or more. Its antigen is currently unknown.

The rearrangement links TRBV10-3 to TRBJ2-5, with TRBD2 identical over 11 bases. The clonotype comes from a male donor with early-stage non-small cell lung cancer. This specimen consisted of PBMCs, obtained at surgery. CDR3 in DNA: TGTGCCATCAGTGAGCCGGGGACTAGCGGAAAAGAGACCCAGTACTTC. It translates to CAISEPGTSGKETQYF.